The 24 T cell receptor beta chains presented below share a single source sample, sequenced in a study of blood T cell repertoires in COVID-19. Only in-frame clones appear in the TCRdb table, and some are missing; sequencing was by immunoSEQ multiplex PCR. This table has about 300,000 clones, 90% appearing once. Sequenced: PBMCs or T cells enriched from blood (not recorded which). Every receptor here comes from a woman aged 18-29 years with acute COVID-19.

The V and J genes are TRBV28 and TRBJ2-4; 7 bases match TRBD2. The J segment lost 2 bases and the V segment lost 8 bases, leaving 6 bases of the junction unmatched. In germline, CDR1 is MDHEN, CDR2 SYDVKM. The CDR3 contains 14 residues. The CDR3 DNA is TGTGCCAGCCGTGCCGGGGGGTCCAAAAACATTCAGTACTTC. Protein sequence: CASRAGGSKNIQYF.

This sequence joins TRBV7-2 and TRBJ1-5; 7 bases fit TRBD1. The CDR3 has 17 amino acids. V shed 5 bases, J shed 4 bases, and the junction held 14 bases outside the gene matches. The germline CDR1 and CDR2 sequences are SGHTA and FQGNSA. The CDR3 DNA is TGTGCCAGCAGCCCCGCTTCAGGGGGAGTAGGGAATCAGCCCCAGCATTTT. The encoded protein is CASSPASGGVGNQPQHF.

V usage is TRBV30 and J usage is TRBJ2-7; D unresolved. There are 15 residues in the CDR3. Trimming took off 0 bases at V and 0 bases at J, with 12 bases between the two ends. Germline CDR1 and CDR2: GTSNPN and SVGIG (reference sequence). The CDR3 DNA follows: TGTGCCTGGAGTGTACCTGGCATCCTCTCCTACGAGCAGTACTTC. Translating it yields CAWSVPGILSYEQYF. The full variable domain, completed using reference TRBV30 and TRBJ2-7, is SQTIHQWPATLVQPVGSPLSLECTVEGTSNPNLYWYRQAAGRGLQLLFYSVGIGQISSEVPQNLSASRPQDRQFILSSKKLLLSDSGFYLCAWSVPGILSYEQYFGPGTRLTVT.

The chain is built from TRBV30 and TRBJ2-7; perhaps TRBD2 as D (7 bases). Per the germline V gene, CDR1 is GTSNPN and CDR2 is SVGIG (reference sequence). CDR3 length: 12 residues. V was clipped by 8 bases and J by 2 bases, with 13 bases between them. CDR3 amino acids: CAVGRGAYEQYF. The CDR3 bases are TGTGCCGTAGGGAGGGGGGCCTACGAGCAGTACTTC.

The gene calls are TRBV2 and TRBJ1-5; 8 positions match TRBD1. The length of the CDR3 is 14 residues. In germline, CDR1 is SNHLY, CDR2 FYNNEI. Trimming removed 7 bases from V and 3 bases from J; junction bases left unmatched: 5. Here the CDR3 DNA reads TGTGCCAGCACCATGGACAGGGTCAATCAGCCCCAGCATTTT. Translating gives CASTMDRVNQPQHF.

The V and J genes are TRBV4-2 and TRBJ2-7, with D unresolved. This CDR3 has 14 residues. Germline V CDR1 and CDR2: LGHNA, YNFKEQ. Trimming removed 0 bases from V and 5 bases from J, with 11 bases in between. The CDR3 sequence is CASSQDRAPHEQYF. For the CDR3, the DNA is TGTGCCAGCAGCCAAGATCGCGCACCCCACGAGCAGTACTTC.

This chain links TRBV25-1 with TRBJ2-7; 7 bases match TRBD1. Germline values: CDR1 MGHDK, CDR2 SYGVNS. The CDR3 length is 12 residues. Trimming at V came to 4 bases and at J to 7 bases, leaving 4 bases not matched to a gene. Written as DNA, the CDR3 is TGTGCCAGCAGTGGAACAGGGGTTGAGCAGTACTTC. This gives the protein CASSGTGVEQYF.

The count of this clone is one. The gene calls are TRBV9 and TRBJ1-3; D unresolved. Trimming removed 4 bases from V and 0 bases from J, with 11 bases in between. The germline V gene has CDR1 SGDLS and CDR2 YYNGEE. The CDR3 is made up of 15 amino acids. CDR3 amino acids: CASSPLFYSGNTIYF. The DNA for the CDR3 is TGTGCCAGCAGCCCCTTGTTTTACTCTGGAAACACCATATATTTT.

This chain uses TRBV5-1 with TRBJ1-3; D unclear. The V gene lost 0 bases and the J gene lost 0 bases, with 10 bases spanning the gap. This CDR3 spans 16 amino acids. Germline V lookup: CDR1 SGHRS, CDR2 YFSETQ. The CDR3 is CASSLGLMNSGNTIYF. CDR3 nucleotides: TGCGCCAGCAGCTTGGGACTGATGAACTCTGGAAACACCATATATTTT.

The count of this clone is one. This rearrangement joins TRBV28 to TRBJ1-2; D remains ambiguous. The CDR3 is 13 residues long. The V and J ends lost 11 bases and 5 bases respectively, with 18 bases between them. Germline V gene lookup returns CDR1 MDHEN and CDR2 SYDVKM. CDR3 amino acids: CAAEEGIGYGYTF. In DNA, the CDR3 is TGTGCCGCGGAGGAAGGGATCGGGTATGGCTACACCTTC.

In DNA form, the CDR3 reads TGTGCCAGCAGCTTATACGGGGAGACCCAGTACTTC. Protein product: CASSLYGETQYF. The chain links TRBV11-3 to TRBJ2-5; no clear D. Trimming took off 2 bases at V and 5 bases at J, with 6 bases between the two ends. Germline CDR1 reads SGHNT; CDR2 reads YENEEA. The CDR3 has 12 amino acids.

The chain couples TRBV19 to TRBJ2-2; D may be TRBD1 (6 bases). This CDR3 is built from 16 residues. Trimming cost V 0 bases and J 3 bases, with 11 bases left between them. Germline CDR1 is LNHDA and CDR2 is SQIVND (reference sequence). CDR3 sequence reads: CASSIDGRGDTGELFF. The CDR3 nucleotides read TGTGCCAGTAGTATAGATGGCAGGGGCGACACCGGGGAGCTGTTTTTT.

The gene calls are TRBV19 and TRBJ1-1; no clear D gene. The V end was cut by 6 bases, the J end by 1 base, with 12 bases between. The CDR3 runs to 14 residues. The germline CDR1 and CDR2 sequences are LNHDA and SQIVND (reference sequence). In nucleotides, the CDR3 is TGTGCCAGTAGAAGAGGGATGGAGAACACTGAAGCTTTCTTT. This encodes CASRRGMENTEAFF.

The chain has TRBV5-6 and TRBJ2-1; 7 nucleotides line up with TRBD2. CDR1 SGHDT and CDR2 YYEEEE come from the germline V gene. J lost 8 bases, V lost 0 bases, and 2 bases had no gene match. The CDR3 runs to 13 residues. CDR3 in amino acids: CASSLGLAHEQFF. CDR3 nucleotide sequence: TGTGCCAGCAGCTTGGGACTAGCCCATGAGCAGTTCTTC.

The sample holds a few counts of this clone. The chain links TRBV6-4 to TRBJ2-3; TRBD1 matches 8 bases. CDR1 is MRHNA and CDR2 is SNTAGT in the germline V gene. Losses at the gene ends were 0 bases for V and 3 bases for J; bases not matched to a gene: 8. This CDR3 has 17 residues. CDR3 coding DNA: TGTGCCAGCAGTGACTCGATACCCGGACAGGGAACAGATACGCAGTATTTT. Protein sequence: CASSDSIPGQGTDTQYF.

The chain links TRBV13 to TRBJ1-2, with D hard to call. The CDR3 has 12 amino acids. Trimming stripped 0 bases from V and 8 bases from J, with 7 bases between. The germline V gene encodes CDR1 PRHDT and CDR2 FYEKMQ (reference sequence). The CDR3 region has the DNA TGTGCCAGCAGCTTAGGTGGGAGGGGCTACACCTTC. Protein: CASSLGGRGYTF.

The chain couples TRBV28 to TRBJ1-1; D is ambiguous. V was clipped by 5 bases and J by 6 bases, with 16 bases between them. This CDR3 region has 14 residues. CDR1 is MDHEN and CDR2 is SYDVKM in the germline V gene. The CDR3, as DNA: TGTGCCAGCAGTCCCCTCCGCGTTGAGCCTGAAGCTTTCTTT. Amino acids: CASSPLRVEPEAFF.

The V gene is TRBV13, the J gene TRBJ1-1; D is possibly TRBD1 (6 bases). The germline CDR1 and CDR2 sequences are PRHDT and FYEKMQ (reference sequence). V lost 2 bases, J lost 5 bases, and 15 bases lay in between. The CDR3 has 15 residues. CDR3 sequence (DNA): TGTGCCAGCAGCTTAAGGGGGTCGAGTTGGACTGAAGCTTTCTTT. Translation gives CASSLRGSSWTEAFF.

This chain joins TRBV3-1 (or the pseudogene TRBV3-2) and TRBJ1-1; unclear D gene. This CDR3 has 13 residues. CDR1 and CDR2 (germline): LGHDT, YNNKEL (reference sequence). V dropped 5 bases and J dropped 5 bases, with 12 bases sitting between them. The CDR3 DNA reads TGTGCCAGCAGCACTCGGTTGAGTACTGAAGCTTTCTTT. Protein: CASSTRLSTEAFF.

The chain couples TRBV18 to TRBJ1-2; 10 bases are shared with TRBD1. With 3 bases clipped from V and 4 bases from J, the junction kept 11 bases outside the gene matches. Germline V CDR1 and CDR2: KGHSH, LQKENI. This CDR3 is 17 amino acids long. CDR3 sequence reads: CASSPMTGGPQPYGYTF. CDR3 nucleotides: TGTGCCAGCTCACCCATGACAGGGGGCCCTCAGCCCTATGGCTACACCTTC.

The chain uses TRBV28 and TRBJ1-1, with D uncertain. Trimming took 1 base from V and 4 from J, leaving 16 bases between them. The CDR3 is 16 amino acids. Germline CDR1 and CDR2: MDHEN and SYDVKM. The CDR3 protein is CASSLYFDPPGTEAFF. CDR3 coding DNA: TGTGCCAGCAGTTTATATTTTGACCCACCAGGCACTGAAGCTTTCTTT.

The V and J genes are TRBV6-5 and TRBJ2-7; 8 nucleotides match TRBD1. Germline CDR1 MNHEY, CDR2 SVGAGI. The ends lost 5 bases at V and 3 bases at J; junction bases unmatched: 6. CDR3 length: 14 amino acids. The chain's CDR3 is CASSLTTGDYEQYF. The CDR3 DNA is TGTGCCAGCAGTCTAACGACAGGGGACTACGAGCAGTACTTC.

The chain combines TRBV6-9 with TRBJ1-2; no reliable D call. The CDR3 runs to 15 residues. The germline CDR1 and CDR2 sequences are MNHGY and SVAAGI. The V end lost 3 bases, the J end lost 6 bases, and 17 bases lay between the germline ends. CDR3 DNA: TGTGCCAGCAGTTACAACTTTGCAGGTACTGATGGCTACACCTTC. Its translation: CASSYNFAGTDGYTF.

The chain has TRBV2 and TRBJ2-1, with 8 bases matching TRBD2. V was pared by 0 bases and J by 6 bases, with 1 base of the junction left unmatched. The CDR3 spans 14 residues. Per the germline V gene, CDR1 is SNHLY and CDR2 is FYNNEI. CDR3 sequence: CASSEAGTSNEQFF. CDR3 in DNA: TGTGCCAGCAGTGAAGCGGGGACTAGCAATGAGCAGTTCTTC. Full variable domain (remainder filled in from reference TRBV2 and TRBJ2-1): EPEVTQTPSHQVTQMGQEVILRCVPISNHLYFYWYRQILGQKVEFLVSFYNNEISEKSEIFDDQFSVERPDGSNFTLKIRSTKLEDSAMYFCASSEAGTSNEQFFGPGTRLTVL.